These 12 T cell receptor beta chains originate from one sample sequenced in a study of response to subunit inactivated influenza vaccine. A single record per CDR3 protein comes from TCRdb applying MiXCR to the RT-PCR reads. The data contain about 570,000 distinct CDR3 sequences, about 11% of them singletons. These data also formed part of another study, on T cells expressing NK-cell markers. From that study: 5'RACE template switching with UMIs generated TCR beta cDNA.

The source was PBMCs from blood, collected on the day of vaccination. Source of these receptors: a man aged 50 to 59 who received an inactivated influenza vaccine.

This clonotype was found a few times. The CDR3 loop is CASSSSSGEQFF. The CDR3 DNA is TGTGCCAGCAGCTCCTCTAGCGGTGAGCAGTTCTTC. The chain has TRBV11-2 and TRBJ2-1; 7 bases are shared with TRBD2. The CDR3 covers 12 residues. Unmatched junction bases numbered 3, after V lost 4 bases and J lost 9 bases. Germline V gene sequence: CDR1 SGHAT, CDR2 FQNNGV.

The chain carries TRBV4-1 and TRBJ2-5, with 15 nucleotides matching TRBD2. The CDR3 sequence is 17 residues long. The junction had 12 bases not matched to a gene; V was cut back by 4 bases and J by 9 bases. From germline, CDR1 is MGHRA and CDR2 YSYEKL. CDR3 residues: CASSLTWTSGGGVAQYF. Here the CDR3 DNA reads TGCGCCAGCAGCCTCACATGGACTAGCGGGGGGGGAGTCGCCCAGTACTTC.

V and J are TRBV29-1 and TRBJ2-7; 9 bases align to TRBD1. The V gene's germline CDR1 is SQVTM and CDR2 ANQGSEA. This CDR3 comprises 13 residues. Losses at the gene ends were 4 bases for V and 9 bases for J; bases not matched to a gene: 10. This chain's CDR3 is CSVVPGQGIGQYF. Here the CDR3 DNA reads TGCAGCGTTGTGCCGGGACAGGGAATTGGGCAGTACTTC.

This clonotype was counted only a few times. The rearrangement joins TRBV5-1 to TRBJ2-1; 9 bases are shared with TRBD1. Germline V gene lookup returns CDR1 SGHRS and CDR2 YFSETQ. The CDR3 sequence is 19 residues long. Germline trimming cut 0 bases from V and 3 bases from J; bases unmatched to any gene: 13. The CDR3, as DNA: TGCGCCAGCAGCTTGGGGGACAGGGAATGGAGGGAACGCTACAATGAGCAGTTCTTC. Amino acid sequence: CASSLGDREWRERYNEQFF.

V usage is TRBV5-1 and J usage is TRBJ2-7; 7 bases align to TRBD2. The V and J ends lost 1 base and 2 bases, in that order; junction bases with no gene match: 18. The CDR3 totals 19 residues. CDR1 and CDR2 (germline): SGHRS, YFSETQ. CDR3 protein: CASSLTRLEESGIAYEQYF. CDR3 nucleotide sequence: TGCGCCAGCAGCTTGACCAGGCTCGAAGAAAGCGGGATTGCCTACGAGCAGTACTTC.

This clonotype came up a few times. The J gene is TRBJ2-3, the V gene TRBV6-1, with 9 nucleotides matching TRBD2. Germline CDR1 and CDR2: MNHNS and SASEGT. The ends lost 6 bases at V and 6 bases at J; junction bases unmatched: 7. This CDR3 spans 14 amino acids. The CDR3 sequence: CASRTPSGTDTQYF. The CDR3 bases are TGTGCCAGCAGAACCCCTAGCGGGACGGATACGCAGTATTTT.

This clonotype was seen more than once but under ten times. The chain couples TRBV5-6 to TRBJ1-3; no clear D gene. V gave up 2 bases and J gave up 2 bases, with 8 bases separating them. This CDR3 contains 14 residues. From germline, CDR1 is SGHDT and CDR2 YYEEEE. The chain's CDR3 is CASSLTRPGNTIYF. The CDR3 DNA is TGTGCCAGCAGCTTAACCCGGCCTGGAAACACCATATATTTT.

Details on this clonotype: The junction differs from germline at one of its ends, possibly a read error. This chain joins TRBV6-1 and TRBJ2-1; TRBD1 matches 12 bases. Germline-derived CDR1 and CDR2 are MNHNS and SASEGT. The CDR3 sequence is 15 residues long. CDR3 region: CAGRGTGGVYNEQFF. CDR3 nucleotide sequence: TGTGCCGGCAGAGGGACAGGGGGCGTGTACAATGAGCAGTTCTTC.

The chain recombines TRBV20-1 with TRBJ2-3, with 9 positions matching TRBD2. Germline loops: CDR1 DFQATT, CDR2 SNEGSKA (reference sequence). With 2 bases clipped from V and 1 base from J, the junction kept 7 bases outside the gene matches. CDR3 length: 16 amino acids. CDR3 sequence reads: CSARKALAGRTDTQYF. For the CDR3, the DNA is TGCAGTGCTAGAAAGGCACTAGCGGGCCGCACAGATACGCAGTATTTT.

This clonotype was picked up a small number of times. The V gene is TRBV6-2 or TRBV6-3, the J gene TRBJ2-3; 9 nucleotides match TRBD2. This CDR3 comprises 15 residues. V dropped 6 bases and J dropped 3; count of bases not matched to a gene: 7. Germline V gene lookup returns CDR1 MNHEY and CDR2 SVGEGT. The CDR3 DNA follows: TGTGCCAGCAGCCGCCTAGCGGGGAGAACAGATACGCAGTATTTT. This encodes CASSRLAGRTDTQYF.

This clonotype occurred a few times. The chain couples TRBV12-3 or TRBV12-4 to TRBJ2-5; 9 bases agree with TRBD2. Unmatched junction bases numbered 10, after V lost 3 bases and J lost 2 bases. This CDR3 comprises 17 residues. The chain's CDR3 is CASSFLAGGLLQETQYF. The CDR3 nucleotides are TGTGCCAGCAGTTTTCTGGCGGGGGGGCTCCTTCAAGAGACCCAGTACTTC.

This clonotype was observed at least ten times. J is TRBJ2-1 and V is TRBV27; 12 bases match TRBD2. The J segment lost 6 bases and the V segment lost 2 bases, leaving 5 bases of the junction unmatched. CDR3 length: 16 amino acids. Per germline, CDR1 MNHEY and CDR2 SMNVEV (reference sequence). CDR3 loop: CASSLLAGGSLNEQFF. DNA of the CDR3: TGTGCCAGCAGTTTACTAGCGGGAGGGTCACTCAATGAGCAGTTCTTC.